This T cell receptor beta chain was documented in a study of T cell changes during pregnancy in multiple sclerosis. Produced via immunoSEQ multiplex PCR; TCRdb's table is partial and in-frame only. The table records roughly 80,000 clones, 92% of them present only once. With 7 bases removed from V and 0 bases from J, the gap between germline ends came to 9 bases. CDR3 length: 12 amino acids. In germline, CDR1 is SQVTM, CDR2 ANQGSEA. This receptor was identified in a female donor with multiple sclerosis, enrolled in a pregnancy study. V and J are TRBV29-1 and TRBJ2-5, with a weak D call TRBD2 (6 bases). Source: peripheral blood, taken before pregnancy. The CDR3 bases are TGCAGCGCCCGGGACTACCAAGAGACCCAGTACTTC. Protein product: CSARDYQETQYF.